The 15 T cell receptor beta chains in this list originate from one sample, sequenced in a study of beta chain features in type 1 diabetes. TCRB transcripts that were expressed got sequenced, as all of the isolated RNA had been reverse transcribed. The table came from immunoSEQ multiplex PCR; TCRdb's copy has only in-frame clones and leaves some out. The sample consists of hundreds of thousands of clones, roughly 13% of them appearing once. Sequencing was carried out using naive CD4+ T cells from blood. These receptors were collected from a woman between 40 and 50 years old in good health.

This sequence joins TRBV5-1 and TRBJ2-3; D perhaps matches TRBD1 (6 bases). The germline gives CDR1 SGHRS, CDR2 YFSETQ. This CDR3 comprises 14 residues. V lost 4 bases, J lost 1 base, and 10 bases lay in between. For the CDR3, the DNA is TGCGCCAGCAGCCCAGGGGTCCGCACAGATACGCAGTATTTT. Protein sequence: CASSPGVRTDTQYF.

The chain joins TRBV7-2 to TRBJ1-2; D is unclear. The CDR3 contains 12 residues. V lost 7 bases to trimming and J lost 5 bases, with 11 bases between them. Germline CDR1 and CDR2: SGHTA and FQGNSA. The CDR3 spells CASTIAGYGYTF. DNA for the CDR3: TGTGCCAGCACGATCGCCGGGTATGGCTACACCTTC.

This clone turned up a few times. The sample holds other DNA sequences that translate to the same CDR3. This chain connects TRBV6-5 to TRBJ2-1; 10 positions match TRBD1. V dropped 5 bases and J dropped 0; count of bases not matched to a gene: 1. The CDR3 has 15 amino acids. Looked up from germline, CDR1 is MNHEY and CDR2 is SVGAGI. The CDR3 protein is CASSRTGGSYNEQFF. Written as DNA, the CDR3 is TGTGCCAGCAGTAGGACAGGGGGCTCCTACAATGAGCAGTTCTTC.

This chain joins TRBV5-6 and TRBJ2-7, with a tentative D call TRBD1 (5 bases). The CDR3 has 18 amino acids. Germline V gene lookup returns CDR1 SGHDT and CDR2 YYEEEE. V was pared by 0 bases and J by 5 bases, with 24 bases between. The chain's CDR3 is CASSLAVFSLTVLHEQYF. CDR3 DNA: TGTGCCAGCAGCTTGGCCGTTTTTTCCTTGACAGTTCTTCACGAGCAGTACTTC.

This clone was seen only a few times. V and J are TRBV6-6 and TRBJ2-7; possibly TRBD2 for D (6 bases). The germline V gene encodes CDR1 MNHNY and CDR2 SVGAGI (reference sequence). V lost 8 bases, J lost 4 bases, and 15 bases lay in between. The CDR3 length is 13 residues. The CDR3 nucleotides read TGTGCCAGCTGCGACCGGGGGATATACGAGCAGTACTTC. This encodes CASCDRGIYEQYF.

On this clone itself: Other DNA variants within this sample encode the same CDR3. The genes are TRBV5-1 and TRBJ2-5; D is unclear. The V end was cut by 0 bases, the J end by 2 bases, with 5 bases between. The CDR3 is made up of 13 amino acids. Germline V gene data show CDR1 as SGHRS and CDR2 as YFSETQ. CDR3 in DNA: TGCGCCAGCAGCTTGGACTCTCAAGAGACCCAGTACTTC. As protein: CASSLDSQETQYF.

This clone was observed a handful of times. The rearrangement uses TRBV7-9 and TRBJ1-5, with D perhaps TRBD1 (5 bases). Germline CDR1 is SEHNR and CDR2 is FQNEAQ (reference sequence). This CDR3 has 14 residues. Trimming pared 6 bases from V and 5 bases from J, leaving 14 bases between. The CDR3 DNA reads as TGTGCCAGCAGTTCCGGACAAGGGTATCAGCCCCAGCATTTT. This encodes CASSSGQGYQPQHF.

In this sample, this clone turned up a few times. The chain uses TRBV19 and TRBJ2-2; D possibly corresponds to TRBD1 (6 bases). This CDR3 is built from 15 residues. Germline assignment: CDR1 LNHDA and CDR2 SQIVND (reference sequence). V shed 5 bases and J shed 1 base, with 11 bases lying between them. The CDR3 here is CASSAGVLNTGELFF. CDR3 DNA sequence: TGTGCCAGTAGTGCAGGGGTCCTGAACACCGGGGAGCTGTTTTTT.

The J gene is TRBJ2-7, the V gene TRBV6-1, with 9 bases matching TRBD1. V lost 6 bases and J lost 5; bases outside the gene matches: 5. Looked up from germline, CDR1 is MNHNS and CDR2 is SASEGT. The CDR3 runs 13 residues. The CDR3 sequence is CASSGDRAHEQYF. The CDR3 DNA reads as TGTGCCAGCAGCGGGGACAGGGCCCACGAGCAGTACTTC.

The rearrangement joins TRBV11-2 to TRBJ2-5; D might be TRBD1 (5 bases). The DNA end is a closer match to TRBJ2-7, so the J assignment may be wrong. The CDR3 covers 15 residues. CDR1 and CDR2 (germline): SGHAT, FQNNGV. CDR3 region: CASSLVGAGSYEQYF. The CDR3 DNA is TGTGCCAGCAGCTTAGTTGGGGCAGGGTCCTACGAGCAGTACTTC.

In regard to this clone: Other DNA sequences within the sample encode an identical CDR3. The genes are TRBV10-3 and TRBJ2-7; 7 bases fit TRBD1. V was clipped by 11 bases and J by 0 bases; unmatched bases: 4. Germline V CDR1 and CDR2: ENHRY, SYGVKD. The CDR3 sequence is 12 residues long. This CDR3 is CAGGQSSYEQYF. The CDR3 coding sequence is TGTGCCGGGGGACAGTCCTCCTACGAGCAGTACTTC.

The V call is TRBV5-1, the J call TRBJ2-1; 11 bases are shared with TRBD1. CDR3 length: 16 amino acids. Looked up from germline, CDR1 is SGHRS and CDR2 is YFSETQ. With V trimmed by 2 bases and J by 3 bases, 4 bases remained unmatched. The CDR3 DNA is TGCGCCAGCAGCTTTACCGGGACAGGGGGCTACAATGAGCAGTTCTTC. Translated, it gives CASSFTGTGGYNEQFF.

The genes are TRBV6-1 and TRBJ1-5; maybe TRBD1 (5 bases). CDR3 size: 13 residues. V was trimmed by 1 base and J by 9 bases, leaving 10 bases between them. In germline, CDR1 is MNHNS, CDR2 SASEGT. The CDR3 sequence: CASSEEGFSPQHF. The DNA for the CDR3 is TGTGCCAGCAGTGAAGAGGGGTTTTCGCCCCAGCATTTT.

The CDR3 protein is CASSQPWGQGADEQYF. As DNA, the CDR3 is TGCGCCAGCAGCCAACCCTGGGGGCAGGGAGCCGACGAGCAGTACTTC. The chain couples TRBV4-1 to TRBJ2-7; tentative D call: TRBD1 (6 bases). Germline CDR1 reads MGHRA; CDR2 reads YSYEKL. With 2 bases removed from V and 5 bases from J, the gap between germline ends came to 19 bases. The CDR3 runs to 16 residues.

V usage is TRBV7-2 and J usage is TRBJ2-6, with D perhaps matching TRBD2 (5 bases). CDR3 length equals 15 residues. Trimming shortened V by 2 bases and J by 0 bases, and 5 bases separated the two germline ends. The germline gives CDR1 SGHTA, CDR2 FQGNSA. The CDR3 DNA follows: TGTGCCAGCAGCTTACGGGACTCTGGGGCCAACGTCCTGACTTTC. This encodes CASSLRDSGANVLTF.